These 28 T cell receptor beta chains were all obtained from the same sample, sequenced in a study of T cells in Graves' hyperthyroidism and ophthalmopathy. Authors of the study amplified TCR beta CDR3 regions from RNA transcripts. The HTBI set primed first-round TCR CDR3 RT-PCR. TCRdb ran MiXCR on the multiplex PCR reads and lists one entry per CDR3 protein. This table has 600,000 to 900,000 distinct CDR3 sequences, 16% appearing once. What was sequenced was blood. Receptors were obtained from a man between 18 and 29 years old with Graves' hyperthyroidism.

V gene TRBV7-9 combines with J gene TRBJ2-5, with TRBD1 identical over 7 bases. V was pared by 4 bases and J by 2 bases, with 4 bases of the junction left unmatched. The CDR3 is 14 residues long. Germline CDR1 SEHNR, CDR2 FQNEAQ (reference sequence). In DNA form, the CDR3 reads TGTGCCAGCAGCTATGACAGGGCTCAAGAGACCCAGTACTTC. It codes for CASSYDRAQETQYF.

The chain combines TRBV10-3 with TRBJ1-3, with D possibly matching TRBD1 (6 bases). V shed 3 bases and J shed 6 bases, with 12 bases lying between them. The CDR3 covers 14 residues. Germline V lookup: CDR1 ENHRY, CDR2 SYGVKD. CDR3 nucleotide sequence: TGTGCCATCAGTGACGCGGGACAAAAAAACACCATATATTTT. This encodes CAISDAGQKNTIYF.

A remark on this clonotype: The junction shows a germline mismatch at one end, possibly a read error. The chain employs TRBV6-2 or TRBV6-3 and TRBJ1-5; a weak D match, TRBD1 (6 bases). Germline V lookup: CDR1 MNHEY, CDR2 SVGEGT. The CDR3 spans 17 residues. The CDR3: CASRSSADSYSSQPQHF. The CDR3 coding sequence is TGTGCCAGCAGATCCTCCGCGGACAGTTATAGCAGTCAGCCCCAGCATTTT.

This clonotype was seen ten or more times. The chain uses TRBV11-3 and TRBJ1-1; TRBD1 might be the D (6 bases). Germline CDR1 is SGHNT and CDR2 is YENEEA. The CDR3 sequence is 16 residues long. V shed 2 bases and J shed 1 base, with 14 bases lying between them. The CDR3 spells CASSLRGGAANTEAFF. DNA for the CDR3: TGTGCCAGCAGCTTACGGGGGGGGGCCGCGAACACTGAAGCTTTCTTT.

This chain joins TRBV6-5 and TRBJ2-7; D possibly corresponds to TRBD2 (5 bases). The V end lost 1 base, the J end lost 0 bases, and 10 bases lay between the germline ends. Germline CDR1 and CDR2: MNHEY and SVGAGI. CDR3 size: 15 residues. DNA for the CDR3: TGTGCCAGCAGTTACTATGAGGGCAGCTCCTACGAGCAGTACTTC. It yields the protein CASSYYEGSSYEQYF.

This clonotype occurred many times. This chain uses TRBV2 with TRBJ1-5; D is unclear. Trimming left V 6 bases short and J 7 bases short, with 13 bases between. Germline-derived CDR1 and CDR2 are SNHLY and FYNNEI. The CDR3 has 13 amino acids. This CDR3 is CASSFSGTQPQHF. CDR3 sequence (DNA): TGTGCCAGCAGCTTCAGTGGCACCCAGCCCCAGCATTTT.

The J gene is TRBJ2-6, the V gene TRBV12-5; D unresolved. Trimming removed 5 bases from V and 2 bases from J, with 10 bases in between. There are 15 residues in the CDR3. CDR1 LGHNT and CDR2 FRNRAP come from the germline V gene. The CDR3, as DNA: TGTGCTAGTGGTCCCGGAACGCCTGGGGCCAACGTCCTGACTTTC. This codes for CASGPGTPGANVLTF.

In its sample, this clonotype was seen a few times. CDR3 in amino acids: CAWSWTVNQPQHF. For the CDR3, the DNA is TGTGCCTGGAGTTGGACCGTGAATCAGCCCCAGCATTTT. This chain joins TRBV30 and TRBJ1-5; D is unclear. The CDR3 extends over 13 amino acids. V lost 2 bases to trimming and J lost 4 bases, with 9 bases between them. Germline CDR1 GTSNPN, CDR2 SVGIG (reference sequence).

This clonotype was seen more than once but under ten times. The V and J genes are TRBV2 and TRBJ1-2, with D tentatively TRBD1 (5 bases). V was shortened by 4 bases and J by 6 bases, with 12 bases between the two germline ends. CDR3 length: 13 amino acids. Germline CDR1 SNHLY, CDR2 FYNNEI. CDR3 sequence reads: CASSVERTNGYTF. In nucleotides, the CDR3 is TGTGCCAGCAGTGTAGAGCGGACAAATGGCTACACCTTC.

Only a few counts were recorded for this clonotype. This rearrangement joins TRBV9 to TRBJ1-4, with TRBD1 as a possible D gene (5 bases). This CDR3 is built from 15 residues. Per germline, CDR1 SGDLS and CDR2 YYNGEE. V was pared by 3 bases and J by 14 bases, with 23 bases between. The CDR3 region is CASSGGLGGTTRLFF. CDR3 nucleotides: TGTGCCAGCAGCGGGGGTCTGGGGGGGACGACTCGCCTGTTTTTT. Full variable domain (remainder filled in from reference TRBV9 and TRBJ1-4): DSGVTQTPKHLITATGQRVTLRCSPRSGDLSVYWYQQSLDQGLQFLIQYYNGEERAKGNILERFSAQQFPDLHSELNLSSLELGDSALYFCASSGGLGGTTRLFFGSGTQLSVL.

This chain connects TRBV7-8 to TRBJ2-2, with TRBD2 matching 10 bases. J was trimmed by 2 bases and V by 2 bases; bases with no gene match: 5. Germline CDR1 and CDR2: SGHVS and FQNEAQ. This CDR3 has 17 amino acids. CDR3 amino acids: CASSLQTSGYNTGELFF. The CDR3, as DNA: TGTGCCAGCAGCTTACAGACTAGCGGGTATAACACCGGGGAGCTGTTTTTT. Full variable domain (remainder filled in from reference TRBV7-8 and TRBJ2-2): GAGVSQSPRYKVAKRGQDVALRCDPISGHVSLFWYQQALGQGPEFLTYFQNEAQLDKSGLPSDRFFAERPEGSVSTLKIQRTQQEDSAVYLCASSLQTSGYNTGELFFGEGSRLTVL.

The chain recombines TRBV6-2 or TRBV6-3 with TRBJ1-5; D is ambiguous. This CDR3 region has 14 residues. The V gene's germline CDR1 is MNHEY and CDR2 SVGEGT. Between the trimmed V and J ends, which lost 4 bases and 2 bases, there was a span of 9 bases. CDR3 region: CASSWEGRNQPQHF. CDR3 nucleotides: TGTGCCAGCAGTTGGGAGGGCCGCAATCAGCCCCAGCATTTT.

The chain links TRBV5-5 to TRBJ2-7; D is undetermined. The germline V gene has CDR1 SGHKS and CDR2 YYEKEE (reference sequence). This CDR3 has 15 amino acids. V shed 0 bases and J shed 3 bases, with 13 bases lying between them. CDR3 bases: TGTGCCAGCAGCTTGGATCCAGGCACATTCTACGAGCAGTACTTC. Translation: CASSLDPGTFYEQYF.

This clonotype showed up just a few times. The chain links TRBV7-3 to TRBJ2-6; weak D call: TRBD1 (6 bases). The CDR3 has 16 amino acids. CDR1 is SGHTA and CDR2 is FQGTGA in the germline V gene. V was clipped by 5 bases and J by 2 bases, with 13 bases between them. CDR3 loop: CASSRWGTTGANVLTF. Here the CDR3 DNA reads TGTGCCAGCAGCCGATGGGGGACAACTGGGGCCAACGTCCTGACTTTC.

This clonotype showed up just once. The chain couples TRBV19 to TRBJ2-1, with TRBD2 matching over 9 bases. Germline V CDR1 and CDR2: LNHDA, SQIVND (reference sequence). There are 16 residues in the CDR3. With 0 bases clipped from V and 10 bases from J, the junction kept 10 bases outside the gene matches. The CDR3, as DNA: TGTGCCAGTAGTATAGAGCCCCTCGCGGGAGGGGGAGAGCAGTTCTTC. Translated: CASSIEPLAGGGEQFF.

V is TRBV11-3 and J is TRBJ2-7; 7 positions match TRBD1. V trimming: 6 bases; J trimming: 0 bases; junction bases outside the gene matches: 5. In germline, CDR1 is SGHNT, CDR2 YENEEA. This CDR3 comprises 14 residues. CDR3 sequence reads: CASSWAGGSYEQYF. The DNA of the CDR3 is TGTGCCAGCAGTTGGGCAGGGGGCTCCTACGAGCAGTACTTC. The full variable domain, its missing parts supplied by reference TRBV11-3 and TRBJ2-7, is EAGVVQSPRYKIIEKKQPVAFWCNPISGHNTLYWYLQNLGQGPELLIRYENEEAVDDSQLPKDRFSAERLKGVDSTLKIQPAELGDSAVYLCASSWAGGSYEQYFGPGTRLTVT.

This clonotype was observed at least ten times. V usage is TRBV27 and J usage is TRBJ2-3; D is ambiguous. In germline, CDR1 is MNHEY, CDR2 SMNVEV (reference sequence). V was cut by 8 bases and J by 4 bases, with 10 bases left in between. The CDR3 has 12 amino acids. This CDR3 is CASSPGADTQYF. Written as DNA, the CDR3 is TGTGCCAGCTCACCAGGTGCAGATACGCAGTATTTT.

A note on this clonotype: Sequence at one end of the junction differs from germline and may be a read error. This sequence joins TRBV28 and TRBJ1-1; TRBD1 is a possible D gene (6 bases). The CDR3 runs to 13 residues. Germline CDR1 and CDR2: MDHEN and SYDVKM. The CDR3 loop is CASSLFRDTAAFF. The CDR3 DNA reads as TGTGCCAGCAGTTTATTTCGGGACACTGCAGCTTTCTTT.

There are a few counts of this clonotype. A much larger clone lies a single base off, so this may be a read error. The genes are TRBV2 and TRBJ2-7; 7 nucleotides line up with TRBD1. Germline assignment: CDR1 SNHLY and CDR2 FYNNEI. Trimming at V came to 6 bases and at J to 0 bases, leaving 2 bases not matched to a gene. The CDR3 covers 13 residues. The CDR3 nucleotides read TGTGCCAGCAGGGGGGACAGCTCCTACGAGCAGTACTTC. Translation gives CASRGDSSYEQYF. The whole variable domain, remainder taken from reference TRBV2 and TRBJ2-7, is EPEVTQTPSHQVTQMGQEVILRCVPISNHLYFYWYRQILGQKVEFLVSFYNNEISEKSEIFDDQFSVERPDGSNFTLKIRSTKLEDSAMYFCASRGDSSYEQYFGPGTRLTVT.

This chain connects TRBV15 to TRBJ2-7, with TRBD1 as a possible D gene (5 bases). V was cut by 6 bases and J by 6 bases, with 15 bases left in between. Germline CDR1 is LNHNV and CDR2 is YYDKDF (reference sequence). The CDR3 runs to 13 residues. This chain's CDR3 is CATSNQDSFEQYF. The CDR3 nucleotides read TGTGCCACCAGTAACCAAGACAGTTTCGAGCAGTACTTC.

This chain uses TRBV27 with TRBJ2-3; 11 bases are a match to TRBD2. The germline gives CDR1 MNHEY, CDR2 SMNVEV (reference sequence). This CDR3 is built from 17 residues. Unmatched junction bases numbered 14, after V lost 7 bases and J lost 5 bases. The CDR3 nucleotides are TGTGCCAGCAATCCTCTGGGTCTAGCGGGAGGAAGAGATACGCAGTATTTT. It translates to CASNPLGLAGGRDTQYF.

V usage is TRBV28 and J usage is TRBJ2-5; 8 bases align to TRBD2. This CDR3 spans 15 amino acids. Trimming cost V 6 bases and J 5 bases; bases outside gene matches: 11. The germline gives CDR1 MDHEN, CDR2 SYDVKM. In DNA form, the CDR3 reads TGTGCCAGCAGCCCTATCAGCGGGGGCTGGGAGACCCAGTACTTC. This codes for CASSPISGGWETQYF.

This clonotype was detected many times. The chain is built from TRBV27 and TRBJ1-1; D not resolved. CDR1 and CDR2 (germline): MNHEY, SMNVEV (reference sequence). V was pared by 2 bases and J by 0 bases, with 13 bases between. The CDR3 is 16 residues long. DNA for the CDR3: TGTGCCAGCAGTTTAGGCCCCTCAAGGGTGAACACTGAAGCTTTCTTT. This gives the protein CASSLGPSRVNTEAFF.

This clonotype was picked up a small number of times. The chain carries TRBV20-1 and TRBJ1-6, with 10 bases identical to TRBD1. The CDR3 runs 14 residues. Germline trimming cut 5 bases from V and 7 bases from J; bases unmatched to any gene: 5. CDR1 and CDR2 from the germline V gene are DFQATT and SNEGSKA (reference sequence). As DNA, the CDR3 is TGCAGTGCTTCACAGGACAGGGGGAATTCACCCCTCCACTTT. Translated: CSASQDRGNSPLHF.

The sample holds many counts of this clonotype. This chain links TRBV28 with TRBJ2-3; 9 bases align to TRBD1. The CDR3 is 15 residues long. From germline, CDR1 is MDHEN and CDR2 SYDVKM. Trimming at V came to 2 bases and at J to 4 bases, leaving 4 bases not matched to a gene. The CDR3 nucleotides are TGTGCCAGCAGTTTAAACAGGGGGCTGGCAGATACGCAGTATTTT. Protein: CASSLNRGLADTQYF. The variable domain in full, completed from reference TRBV28 and TRBJ2-3, reads DVKVTQSSRYLVKRTGEKVFLECVQDMDHENMFWYRQDPGLGLRLIYFSYDVKMKEKGDIPEGYSVSREKKERFSLILESASTNQTSMYLCASSLNRGLADTQYFGPGTRLTVL.

The chain is built from TRBV6-1 and TRBJ2-2; 13 bases fit TRBD2. This CDR3 region has 16 residues. With 6 bases clipped from V and 6 bases from J, the junction kept 7 bases outside the gene matches. Germline CDR1 reads MNHNS; CDR2 reads SASEGT. The CDR3 DNA is TGTGCCAGCAGGCCTGGACTAGCGGGGGTCCCCGGGGAGCTGTTTTTT. This encodes CASRPGLAGVPGELFF.

The chain joins TRBV3-1 to TRBJ1-5; D not certain. Germline V gene sequence: CDR1 LGHDT, CDR2 YNNKEL (reference sequence). Trimming pared 5 bases from V and 4 bases from J, leaving 18 bases between. The CDR3 spans 16 residues. CDR3 DNA: TGTGCCAGCAGCGACACCCCGGGAGGTACAAATCAGCCCCAGCATTTT. Its protein is CASSDTPGGTNQPQHF.

With respect to this clonotype: It may be a read error: a sequence one base away is much more abundant. The rearrangement uses TRBV18 and TRBJ1-2; D gene uncertain. The V end lost 5 bases, the J end lost 4 bases, and 14 bases lay between the germline ends. This CDR3 contains 14 residues. CDR1 and CDR2 (germline): KGHSH, LQKENI. This CDR3 is CASSSNSMFYGYTF. The CDR3 DNA follows: TGTGCCAGCTCATCCAACAGTATGTTCTATGGCTACACCTTC.